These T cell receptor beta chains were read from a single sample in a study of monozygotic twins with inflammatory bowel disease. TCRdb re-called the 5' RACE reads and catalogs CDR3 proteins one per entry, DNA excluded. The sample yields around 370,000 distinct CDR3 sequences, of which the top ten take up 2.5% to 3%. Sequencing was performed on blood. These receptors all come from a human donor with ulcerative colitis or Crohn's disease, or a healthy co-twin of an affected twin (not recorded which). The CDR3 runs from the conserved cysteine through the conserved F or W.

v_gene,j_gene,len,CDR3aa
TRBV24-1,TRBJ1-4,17,CATSDSSYTPANEKLFF
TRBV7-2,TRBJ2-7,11,CASRKGYEQYF
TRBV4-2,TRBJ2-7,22,CASSLSTRKPGQGGYTHYEQYF
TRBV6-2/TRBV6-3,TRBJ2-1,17,CASSYRRRQGIYNEQFF
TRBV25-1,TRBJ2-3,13,CASSYLLTDTQYF
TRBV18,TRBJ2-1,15,CASSPRRASYNEQFF
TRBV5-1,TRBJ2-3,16,CASSAQEYSSTDTQYF
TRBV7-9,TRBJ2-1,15,CASAGAEFSYNEQFF
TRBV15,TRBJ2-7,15,CATSRDTAPSYEQYF
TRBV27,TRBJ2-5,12,CASSEDRETQYF
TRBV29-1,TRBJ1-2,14,CSGTRQGADYGYTF
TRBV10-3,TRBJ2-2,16,CAISEEVLANTGELFF
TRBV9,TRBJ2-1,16,CASSPPGGQAIDEQFF
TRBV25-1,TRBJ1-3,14,CASGGRRAGNTIYF
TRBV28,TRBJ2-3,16,CASSFARGQFTDTQYF
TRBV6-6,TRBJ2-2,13,CASRVNSHRELFF
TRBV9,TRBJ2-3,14,CASKRQGEGDTQYF
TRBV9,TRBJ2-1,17,CASSVETGGRSYNEQFF
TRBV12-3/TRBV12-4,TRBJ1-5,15,CASSFGQVFNQPQHF
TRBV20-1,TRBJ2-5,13,CSADGSAKETQYF
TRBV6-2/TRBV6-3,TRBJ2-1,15,CASDPGLAGPDEQFF
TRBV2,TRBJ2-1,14,CASNGQGVYNEQFF
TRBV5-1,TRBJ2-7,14,CASSRVADSYEQYF
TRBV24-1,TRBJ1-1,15,CATSDQNRGRTEAFF
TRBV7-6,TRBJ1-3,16,CASSLGPLKSGNTIYF
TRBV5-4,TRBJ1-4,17,CASSLASGPATNEKLFF
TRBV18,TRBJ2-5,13,CASSPGGPETQYF
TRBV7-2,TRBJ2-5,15,CASSLLAGYGETQYF
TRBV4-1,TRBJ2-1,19,CASSQDNGVRVGGYNEQFF
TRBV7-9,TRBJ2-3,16,CASSGLLAGGTDTQYF
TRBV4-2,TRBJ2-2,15,CASNSGQGRPGELFF
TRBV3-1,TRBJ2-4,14,CASSQGFGKNIQYF
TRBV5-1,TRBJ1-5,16,CASSLAGDTPSQPQHF
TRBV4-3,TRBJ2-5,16,CASSQGLAGIGETQYF
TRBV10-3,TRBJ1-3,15,CAISLDATNGNTIYF
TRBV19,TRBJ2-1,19,CASSKPGPQGRSSYNEQFF
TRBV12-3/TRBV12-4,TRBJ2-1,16,CASRKLAGGIRNEQFF
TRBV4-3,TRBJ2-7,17,CASSQDRSANRRYEQYF
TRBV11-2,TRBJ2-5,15,CASSLVGPGGETQYF
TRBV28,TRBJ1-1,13,CASTFRRNTEAFF
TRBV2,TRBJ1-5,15,CASSDEVTGYQPQHF
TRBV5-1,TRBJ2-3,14,CASSPIPEPDTQYF
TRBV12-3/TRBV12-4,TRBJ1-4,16,CASSVPPGGPNEKLFF
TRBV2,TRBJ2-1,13,CASSEAIYNEQFF
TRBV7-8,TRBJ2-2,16,CASSAGTGLNTGELFF
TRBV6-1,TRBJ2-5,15,CASSRQGQGKETQYF
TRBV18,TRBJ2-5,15,CASSPSGGSQETQYF
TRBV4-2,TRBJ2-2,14,CASSQNSWTGELFF
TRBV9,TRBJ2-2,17,CASSVLAGGGNTGELFF
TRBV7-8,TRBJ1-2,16,CASSRNVRRSVDGYTF
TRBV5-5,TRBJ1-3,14,CASSGDGAGNTIYF
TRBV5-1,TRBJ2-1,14,CASSWGQGNNEQFF
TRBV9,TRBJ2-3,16,CASSVGTFGGTDTQYF
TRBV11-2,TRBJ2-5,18,CASSLRVSPSGGKETQYF
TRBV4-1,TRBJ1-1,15,CASSSRPRDRAEAFF